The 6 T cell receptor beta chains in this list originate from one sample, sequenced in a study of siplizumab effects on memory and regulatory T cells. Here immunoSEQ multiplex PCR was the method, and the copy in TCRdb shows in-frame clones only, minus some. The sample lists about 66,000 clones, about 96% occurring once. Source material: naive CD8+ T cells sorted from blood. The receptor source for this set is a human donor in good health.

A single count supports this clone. CDR3 sequence: CASSLAFGVVGRFGYTF. Written as DNA, the CDR3 is TGTGCCAGCAGCTTAGCCTTTGGGGTGGTAGGACGCTTTGGCTACACCTTC. The chain is built from TRBV7-6 and TRBJ1-2; unclear D gene. V lost 0 bases and J 7 bases, leaving 21 bases between the germline ends. In germline, CDR1 is SGHVS, CDR2 FNYEAQ. The CDR3 consists of 17 residues.

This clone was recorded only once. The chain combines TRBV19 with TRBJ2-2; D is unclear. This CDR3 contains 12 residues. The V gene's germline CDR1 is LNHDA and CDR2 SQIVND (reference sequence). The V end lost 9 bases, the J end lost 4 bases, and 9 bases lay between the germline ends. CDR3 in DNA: TGTGCCAGCTTACCAGGCACCGGGGAGCTGTTTTTT. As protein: CASLPGTGELFF.

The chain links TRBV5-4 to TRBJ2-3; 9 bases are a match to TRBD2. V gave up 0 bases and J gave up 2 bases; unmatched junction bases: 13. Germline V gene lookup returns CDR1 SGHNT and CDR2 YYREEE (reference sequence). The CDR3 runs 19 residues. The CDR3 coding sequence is TGTGCCAGCAGCTTGGGCCTCTTAGCGGGGGCCAGTCACACAGATACGCAGTATTTT. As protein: CASSLGLLAGASHTDTQYF.

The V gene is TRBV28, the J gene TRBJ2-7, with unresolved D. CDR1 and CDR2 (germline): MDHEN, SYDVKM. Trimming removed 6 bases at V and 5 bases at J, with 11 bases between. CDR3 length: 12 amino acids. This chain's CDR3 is CASSSTVDEQYF. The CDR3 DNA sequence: TGTGCCAGCAGCTCCACGGTCGACGAGCAGTACTTC.

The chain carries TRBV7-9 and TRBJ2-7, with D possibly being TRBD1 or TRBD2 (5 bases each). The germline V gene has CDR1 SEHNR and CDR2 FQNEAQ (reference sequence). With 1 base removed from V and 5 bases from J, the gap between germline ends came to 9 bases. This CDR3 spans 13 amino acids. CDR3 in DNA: TGTGCCAGCAGCTTAGAAGTGGGGGACGAGCAGTACTTC. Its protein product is CASSLEVGDEQYF. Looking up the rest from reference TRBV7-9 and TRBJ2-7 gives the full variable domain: DTGVSQNPRHKITKRGQNVTFRCDPISEHNRLYWYRQTLGQGPEFLTYFQNEAQLEKSRLLSDRFSAERPKGSFSTLEIQRTEQGDSAMYLCASSLEVGDEQYFGPGTRLTVT.

The CDR3 region is CSAEEGREQYF. The CDR3 coding sequence is TGCAGTGCGGAGGAGGGCCGCGAGCAGTACTTC. The chain recombines TRBV20-1 with TRBJ2-7; a weak D match, TRBD2 (6 bases). CDR1 is DFQATT, CDR2 SNEGSKA, per germline (reference sequence). The CDR3 spans 11 residues. V was cut by 6 bases and J by 6 bases, with 12 bases left in between.